These 21 T cell receptor beta chains share one sample of origin, sequenced in a study of vaccination effects on CD4 cells after COVID-19. Their antigens remain unidentified. Sequenced by immunoSEQ multiplex PCR; TCRdb stores in-frame clones only, minus some. The sample includes roughly 23,000 clones, roughly 73% of them seen just once. Sequencing was preceded by expansion of antigen-specific CD4+ T cells with viral peptide pools in the ViraFEST assay. After less than 11 days in culture, the CD4+ T cells were isolated. Participants each got two BNT162b2 or mRNA-1273 vaccine doses. The sample in question was CD4+ T cells from PBMCs cultured with HCoV-NL63 spike peptides, obtained after COVID-19 vaccination. The receptors shown here come from a human donor who received a COVID-19 vaccine.

The V gene is TRBV7-9, the J gene TRBJ2-1; possibly TRBD1 for D (5 bases). Deletions cut 6 bases from V and 0 bases from J, with 9 bases between. Germline lookup yields CDR1 SEHNR and CDR2 FQNEAQ (reference sequence). The CDR3 is made up of 14 amino acids. The CDR3: CASSTGLSYNEQFF. CDR3 sequence (DNA): TGTGCCAGCAGTACAGGTCTCTCCTACAATGAGCAGTTCTTC.

The V and J genes are TRBV2 and TRBJ1-2; TRBD1 matches 7 bases. The V and J ends lost 6 bases and 8 bases, in that order; junction bases with no gene match: 6. The CDR3 is 12 amino acids. Germline CDR1 is SNHLY and CDR2 is FYNNEI. The chain's CDR3 is CASREGARGYTF. DNA for the CDR3: TGTGCCAGCAGGGAGGGGGCGCGGGGCTACACCTTC.

The chain uses TRBV28 and TRBJ2-3, with 7 nucleotides matching TRBD2. There are 14 residues in the CDR3. Losses at the gene ends were 8 bases for V and 4 bases for J; bases not matched to a gene: 9. Germline V gene sequence: CDR1 MDHEN, CDR2 SYDVKM. CDR3 region: CASSPSGEADTQYF. Written as DNA, the CDR3 is TGTGCCAGCTCCCCTAGCGGTGAAGCAGATACGCAGTATTTT.

The V and J genes are TRBV7-3 and TRBJ1-2; tentative D call: TRBD1 (6 bases). CDR1 is SGHTA, CDR2 FQGTGA, per germline. V was cut by 2 bases and J by 13 bases, with 26 bases left in between. The CDR3 extends over 16 amino acids. CDR3 region: CASSLGLLRDTGWLTF. CDR3 nucleotide sequence: TGTGCCAGCAGCTTAGGCCTTCTCCGGGACACCGGTTGGCTCACCTTC.

This clone was seen a few times. CDR3 sequence reads: CASSLVPRPNTEAFF. In nucleotides, the CDR3 is TGTGCCAGCAGCTTAGTCCCCAGGCCGAACACTGAAGCTTTCTTT. The chain combines TRBV7-2 with TRBJ1-1; D is undetermined. From germline, CDR1 is SGHTA and CDR2 FQGNSA. The CDR3 has 15 amino acids. Trimming stripped 1 base from V and 1 base from J, with 10 bases between.

The J gene is TRBJ1-1, the V gene TRBV24-1; D remains ambiguous. Germline values: CDR1 KGHDR, CDR2 SFDVKD. The CDR3 runs 12 residues. V lost 5 bases and J lost 1, with 4 bases in between. CDR3 sequence (DNA): TGTGCCACCAGTGTGGGGAACACTGAAGCTTTCTTT. It yields the protein CATSVGNTEAFF.

This clone was observed a handful of times. This CDR3 reads CASSLRVVGGYTF. The DNA of the CDR3 is TGTGCCAGCAGCCTTCGGGTTGTTGGTGGCTACACCTTC. V usage is TRBV16 and J usage is TRBJ1-2; D unclear. Germline values: CDR1 KGHSY, CDR2 FQNENV. This CDR3 contains 13 residues. V lost 4 bases to trimming and J lost 7 bases, with 13 bases between them.

This clone came up once. The CDR3 region has the DNA TGTGCTAGTGGTTGGCGGAGGGGCGGGGGCTCCTACGAGCAGTACTTC. The encoded protein is CASGWRRGGGSYEQYF. This sequence joins TRBV12-5 and TRBJ2-7, with 7 bases aligning to TRBD2. From germline, CDR1 is LGHNT and CDR2 FRNRAP. This CDR3 is built from 16 residues. The J segment lost 0 bases and the V segment lost 4 bases, leaving 9 bases of the junction unmatched.

The V gene is TRBV18, the J gene TRBJ2-3, with TRBD1 identical over 7 bases. CDR3 length: 15 residues. Germline CDR1 and CDR2: KGHSH and LQKENI. J gave up 1 base and V 3 bases, and 4 bases lay outside the gene matches. The CDR3 spells CASSPSTGGTDTQYF. The DNA of the CDR3 is TGTGCCAGCTCACCTTCAACAGGGGGCACAGATACGCAGTATTTT. The complete variable domain, with remaining parts taken from reference TRBV18 and TRBJ2-3, reads NAGVMQNPRHLVRRRGQEARLRCSPMKGHSHVYWYRQLPEEGLKFMVYLQKENIIDESGMPKERFSAEFPKEGPSILRIQQVVRGDSAAYFCASSPSTGGTDTQYFGPGTRLTVL.

The chain carries TRBV9 and TRBJ2-4; perhaps TRBD1 as D (6 bases). The CDR3 covers 16 residues. Germline V gene data show CDR1 as SGDLS and CDR2 as YYNGEE. The ends were cut back, 3 bases at V and 1 base at J, with 14 bases in the middle. The CDR3: CASSAGTLLAKNIQYF. For the CDR3, the DNA is TGTGCCAGCAGCGCCGGGACATTGTTGGCCAAAAACATTCAGTACTTC.

The rearrangement links TRBV28 to TRBJ2-5; 9 bases align to TRBD2. In germline, CDR1 is MDHEN, CDR2 SYDVKM. The trim removed 6 bases at V and 5 bases at J, leaving 10 bases unmatched. The CDR3 sequence is 15 residues long. CDR3 nucleotides: TGTGCCAGCAGCCCTGGACTAGCGCTATGGGAGACCCAGTACTTC. This translates into CASSPGLALWETQYF.

The chain uses TRBV7-6 and TRBJ2-1, with 12 bases aligning to TRBD2. The ends lost 0 bases at V and 16 bases at J; junction bases unmatched: 16. The CDR3 consists of 17 residues. Germline CDR1 reads SGHVS; CDR2 reads FNYEAQ. CDR3 amino acids: CASSLARTSGNPRLGFF. The CDR3 DNA reads TGTGCCAGCAGCTTAGCCCGGACTAGCGGGAATCCCAGGCTGGGATTCTTC.

The V gene is TRBV10-3, the J gene TRBJ1-1; no firm D call. This CDR3 contains 14 residues. Germline CDR1 reads ENHRY; CDR2 reads SYGVKD. Trimming took 10 bases from V and 1 from J, leaving 16 bases between them. CDR3: CATTKVAGNTEAFF. The DNA of the CDR3 is TGTGCCACGACGAAGGTGGCAGGGAACACTGAAGCTTTCTTT.

The chain is built from TRBV28 and TRBJ1-5; 10 positions match TRBD1. J gave up 9 bases and V 5 bases, and 16 bases lay outside the gene matches. This CDR3 has 17 amino acids. Germline values: CDR1 MDHEN, CDR2 SYDVKM. In DNA form, the CDR3 reads TGTGCCAGCAGTAGCCGGGCGGGACAGGGGATTCTGGGGCCCCAGCATTTT. This codes for CASSSRAGQGILGPQHF.

The genes are TRBV5-1 and TRBJ1-1; 7 nucleotides match TRBD1. The CDR3 sequence is 14 residues long. Unmatched junction bases numbered 5, after V lost 4 bases and J lost 2 bases. Germline values: CDR1 SGHRS, CDR2 YFSETQ. CDR3 DNA: TGCGCCAGCAGCGCGGCAGGGGGAAACACTGAAGCTTTCTTT. It encodes CASSAAGGNTEAFF.

In this sample, this clone is hyperexpanded. This chain links TRBV3-1 (or the pseudogene TRBV3-2) with TRBJ2-1; 9 bases map to TRBD2. The junction had 8 bases not matched to a gene; V was cut back by 8 bases and J by 6 bases. The CDR3 loop spans 14 amino acids. CDR1 is LGHDT, CDR2 YNNKEL, per germline (reference sequence). CDR3 sequence: CASVLAGDSNEQFF. DNA for the CDR3: TGTGCCAGCGTCTTAGCGGGGGATTCCAATGAGCAGTTCTTC.

The chain employs TRBV28 and TRBJ2-7; TRBD2 agrees at 11 bases. Germline assignment: CDR1 MDHEN and CDR2 SYDVKM. V shed 3 bases and J 2 bases; nucleotides not matched to a gene: 12. This CDR3 spans 18 amino acids. CDR3 in DNA: TGTGCCAGCAGTTTCTACCCCCCGAGACTAGCGGGAACCTACGAGCAGTACTTC. The encoded protein is CASSFYPPRLAGTYEQYF.

The genes are TRBV3-1 (or the pseudogene TRBV3-2) and TRBJ2-1, with a tentative D call TRBD2 (6 bases). The germline gives CDR1 LGHDT, CDR2 YNNKEL (reference sequence). CDR3 length: 14 amino acids. V lost 4 bases and J 9 bases, leaving 16 bases between the germline ends. CDR3 amino acids: CASSPTGSRGEQFF. The DNA for the CDR3 is TGTGCCAGCAGCCCTACCGGGAGTCGAGGTGAGCAGTTCTTC.

The rearrangement links TRBV28 to TRBJ2-1; D ambiguous. Germline V gives CDR1 MDHEN, CDR2 SYDVKM. The CDR3 is 16 residues long. The ends were cut back, 6 bases at V and 4 bases at J, with 19 bases in the middle. The CDR3 DNA sequence: TGTGCCAGCAGACCGCCTACCCCCATACCGTACAATGAGCAGTTCTTC. It translates to CASRPPTPIPYNEQFF.

The rearrangement uses TRBV7-2 and TRBJ2-7; 9 nucleotides align to TRBD1. CDR1 and CDR2 (germline): SGHTA, FQGNSA. CDR3 length: 14 amino acids. Trimming cost V 7 bases and J 2 bases; bases outside gene matches: 6. In DNA form, the CDR3 reads TGTGCCAGCACAAGACAGGGGGTACCCTACGAGCAGTACTTC. Protein: CASTRQGVPYEQYF.

The chain recombines TRBV9 with TRBJ2-7; 9 positions agree with TRBD1. CDR1 SGDLS and CDR2 YYNGEE come from the germline V gene. CDR3 length equals 17 residues. J lost 7 bases, V lost 0 bases, and 14 bases had no gene match. The CDR3 reads CASSVDPAGQGISEQYF. As DNA, the CDR3 is TGTGCCAGCAGCGTAGATCCGGCTGGACAGGGGATATCGGAGCAGTACTTC.